Following are 15 T cell receptor beta chains from one sample sequenced in a study of identical twins. TCRdb re-called the 5' RACE reads with MiXCR, one entry per CDR3 protein. The repertoire has around 200,000 distinct CDR3 sequences, approximately 9% of them found once; the top ten carry 5.1%. Sequencing input: memory (CD45RO+) T cells sorted from blood. These receptors all come from a woman in her late teens or twenties in good health.

This clonotype was counted between two and nine times. The V and J genes are TRBV30 and TRBJ1-1; D gene uncertain. The V end lost 0 bases, the J end lost 4 bases, and 9 bases lay between the germline ends. The CDR3 has 13 amino acids. Germline V CDR1 and CDR2: GTSNPN, SVGIG (reference sequence). CDR3 in amino acids: CAWSVNSFTEAFF. The DNA for the CDR3 is TGTGCCTGGAGTGTTAACAGTTTCACTGAAGCTTTCTTT.

This clonotype was seen many times. V and J are TRBV7-2 and TRBJ1-2; TRBD1 matches at 7 bases. Germline V gives CDR1 SGHTA, CDR2 FQGNSA. The CDR3 runs to 15 residues. V trimming: 1 base; J trimming: 4 bases; junction bases outside the gene matches: 6. The CDR3 region is CASSLGGGARYGYTF. In DNA form, the CDR3 reads TGTGCCAGCAGCTTAGGAGGGGGCGCACGCTATGGCTACACCTTC.

V usage is TRBV18 and J usage is TRBJ1-4, with D unresolved. Germline assignment: CDR1 KGHSH and CDR2 LQKENI. V dropped 2 bases and J dropped 3 bases, with 10 bases sitting between them. The CDR3 is made up of 15 amino acids. The CDR3 region has the DNA TGTGCCAGCTCACCAACGAGGGTACCTAATGAAAAACTGTTTTTT. Its protein is CASSPTRVPNEKLFF.

This clonotype has just a few counts. V and J are TRBV25-1 and TRBJ2-3, with D possibly being TRBD1 or TRBD2 (6 bases each). V dropped 5 bases and J dropped 1 base, with 19 bases sitting between them. The germline gives CDR1 MGHDK, CDR2 SYGVNS. This CDR3 contains 17 residues. Written as DNA, the CDR3 is TGTGCCAGCAGTTCCCTTTATGGGGGGCTCGGCACAGATACGCAGTATTTT. This sequence encodes CASSSLYGGLGTDTQYF.

The rearrangement joins TRBV12-3 or TRBV12-4 to TRBJ1-3, with D possibly matching TRBD1 (5 bases). There are 14 residues in the CDR3. Trimming cost V 7 bases and J 0 bases, with 10 bases left between them. CDR3 DNA sequence: TGTGCCAGCACCGGGGGGTTCTCTGGAAACACCATATATTTT. It encodes CASTGGFSGNTIYF.

Concerning this clonotype: Since a much larger clone is just one base distant, this may be a read error. The chain links TRBV19 to TRBJ2-1; TRBD1 agrees at 7 bases. Per the germline V gene, CDR1 is LNHDA and CDR2 is SQIVND (reference sequence). J was trimmed by 11 bases and V by 3 bases; bases with no gene match: 7. The CDR3 totals 13 residues. The CDR3 sequence is CASSMTGLGQQFF. As DNA, the CDR3 is TGTGCCAGTAGTATGACAGGGCTTGGCCAGCAGTTCTTC.

The rearrangement links TRBV5-1 to TRBJ1-1; 9 bases are a match to TRBD1. Trimming cost V 3 bases and J 6 bases; bases outside gene matches: 3. This CDR3 region has 13 residues. The germline CDR1 and CDR2 sequences are SGHRS and YFSETQ. The CDR3: CASSSDRGAEAFF. The CDR3 DNA reads TGCGCCAGCAGCTCGGACAGGGGTGCTGAAGCTTTCTTT.

This clonotype was seen a handful of times. This chain connects TRBV5-1 to TRBJ2-5; D gene unclear. Per the germline V gene, CDR1 is SGHRS and CDR2 is YFSETQ. The germline V and J ends were trimmed by 4 bases and 5 bases, with 9 bases remaining between them. The CDR3 totals 12 residues. CDR3 nucleotides: TGCGCCAGCAGCAGTGAGGCTGAGACCCAGTACTTC. Residues: CASSSEAETQYF.

This clonotype was seen only a few times. V is TRBV4-3 and J is TRBJ2-1, with 9 bases identical to TRBD2. The germline gives CDR1 LGHNA, CDR2 YSLEER. V lost 1 base, J lost 8 bases, and 6 bases stayed unmatched. The CDR3 is 15 residues long. The CDR3 DNA sequence: TGCGCCAGCAGCCAAGCCCCCGCGGGGGGGTATGAGCAGTTCTTC. This encodes CASSQAPAGGYEQFF.

The chain has TRBV5-5 and TRBJ1-6; TRBD1 matches 8 bases. CDR1 is SGHKS, CDR2 YYEKEE, per germline (reference sequence). CDR3 size: 15 residues. V lost 3 bases to trimming and J lost 8 bases; unmatched junction nucleotides: 7. The CDR3 protein is CASSSISTGDSPLHF. CDR3 nucleotides: TGTGCCAGCAGCTCGATTTCGACAGGGGATTCACCCCTCCACTTT.

In its sample, this clonotype was seen many times. The CDR3 DNA follows: TGTGCCAGCAGCTTTCGTCAGGAGGGGGACACTGAAGCTTTCTTT. Translation gives CASSFRQEGDTEAFF. The genes are TRBV7-9 and TRBJ1-1; perhaps TRBD1 as D (6 bases). The CDR3 has 15 amino acids. CDR1 is SEHNR, CDR2 FQNEAQ, per germline (reference sequence). Trimming pared 3 bases from V and 3 bases from J, leaving 14 bases between.

The genes are TRBV11-2 and TRBJ2-4; D unclear. The length of the CDR3 is 11 residues. Germline CDR1 SGHAT, CDR2 FQNNGV. Trimming left V 2 bases short and J 8 bases short, with 4 bases between. DNA for the CDR3: TGTGCCAGCAGCTTAACTTACATTCAGTACTTC. It encodes CASSLTYIQYF.

There are many counts of this clonotype. V usage is TRBV12-3 or TRBV12-4 and J usage is TRBJ2-1; D is ambiguous. There are 15 residues in the CDR3. V lost 4 bases, J lost 10 bases, and 20 bases lay in between. Here the CDR3 reads CASSSLGFPVGEQFF. CDR3 sequence (DNA): TGTGCCAGCAGTTCTTTAGGGTTCCCCGTTGGGGAGCAGTTCTTC.

This clonotype was seen repeatedly, ten times or more. The chain is built from TRBV4-3 and TRBJ2-1, with 11 nucleotides matching TRBD2. Trimming at V came to 0 bases and at J to 4 bases, leaving 5 bases not matched to a gene. The germline V gene has CDR1 LGHNA and CDR2 YSLEER. The CDR3 totals 17 residues. Here the CDR3 DNA reads TGCGCCAGCAGCCAAGATAGCGGGACTAGCGGATACAATGAGCAGTTCTTC. It specifies CASSQDSGTSGYNEQFF.

The chain combines TRBV15 with TRBJ2-5; TRBD1 agrees at 7 bases. Germline CDR1 LNHNV, CDR2 YYDKDF (reference sequence). The CDR3 runs to 14 residues. V shed 3 bases, J shed 5 bases, and the junction held 6 bases outside the gene matches. This CDR3 reads CATSRAGGFETQYF. For the CDR3, the DNA is TGTGCCACCAGCAGGGCAGGGGGTTTCGAGACCCAGTACTTC.